This entry lists 6 T cell receptor beta chains sequenced from one sample in a study of siplizumab effects on memory and regulatory T cells. Repertoires were generated with immunoSEQ multiplex PCR, while TCRdb's copy carries only in-frame clones and drops some. The sample contains approximately 75,000 clones, 93% of which appear only once. Sample: CD8+ T cells sorted from blood. The receptors shown here come from a human donor in good health.

As DNA, the CDR3 is TGTGCCAGCAGCTTAAGGACTTCGATCGTGTCGGATAGCAATCAGCCCCAGCATTTT. It codes for CASSLRTSIVSDSNQPQHF. V is TRBV7-3 and J is TRBJ1-5; unclear D gene. This CDR3 region has 19 residues. Trimming took off 1 base at V and 0 bases at J, with 19 bases between the two ends. The germline V gene encodes CDR1 SGHTA and CDR2 FQGTGA.

J is TRBJ2-7 and V is TRBV19; 9 bases map to TRBD1. Per germline, CDR1 LNHDA and CDR2 SQIVND (reference sequence). This CDR3 contains 14 residues. The V segment lost 4 bases and the J segment 6 bases; nucleotides outside the gene matches: 7. The CDR3 coding sequence is TGTGCCAGTAGTACAGGACAGGGGTTCATCGAGCAGTACTTC. Its protein is CASSTGQGFIEQYF.

The J gene is TRBJ2-7, the V gene TRBV27; D is ambiguous. CDR3 length: 13 residues. The V end was cut by 2 bases, the J end by 3 bases, with 8 bases between. Germline CDR1 is MNHEY and CDR2 is SMNVEV (reference sequence). CDR3 sequence reads: CASSLGPIYEQYF. CDR3 in DNA: TGTGCCAGCAGTTTAGGGCCCATCTACGAGCAGTACTTC.

J is TRBJ1-1 and V is TRBV7-8, with a possible D match to TRBD1 (5 bases). V shed 5 bases and J shed 2 bases, with 18 bases lying between them. Per germline, CDR1 SGHVS and CDR2 FQNEAQ. The CDR3 has 16 amino acids. The CDR3 coding sequence is TGTGCCAGCAGCCCGCAGACGACAGTAATTAACACTGAAGCTTTCTTT. Translated: CASSPQTTVINTEAFF.

J is TRBJ1-2 and V is TRBV6-5, with D tentatively TRBD1 (6 bases). V was shortened by 4 bases and J by 6 bases, with 21 bases between the two germline ends. Germline assignment: CDR1 MNHEY and CDR2 SVGAGI. This CDR3 has 16 residues. CDR3 in amino acids: CASSSQPGAVLDGYTF. The CDR3 DNA follows: TGTGCCAGCAGTTCCCAACCGGGGGCGGTCTTGGATGGCTACACCTTC.

The rearrangement links TRBV19 to TRBJ1-1, with TRBD1 identical over 9 bases. V dropped 4 bases and J dropped 0; count of bases not matched to a gene: 9. Germline V gene data show CDR1 as LNHDA and CDR2 as SQIVND (reference sequence). This CDR3 is built from 17 residues. CDR3 bases: TGTGCCAGTAGTAACAGGGACAGGGCCGAAATGAACACTGAAGCTTTCTTT. Residues: CASSNRDRAEMNTEAFF.